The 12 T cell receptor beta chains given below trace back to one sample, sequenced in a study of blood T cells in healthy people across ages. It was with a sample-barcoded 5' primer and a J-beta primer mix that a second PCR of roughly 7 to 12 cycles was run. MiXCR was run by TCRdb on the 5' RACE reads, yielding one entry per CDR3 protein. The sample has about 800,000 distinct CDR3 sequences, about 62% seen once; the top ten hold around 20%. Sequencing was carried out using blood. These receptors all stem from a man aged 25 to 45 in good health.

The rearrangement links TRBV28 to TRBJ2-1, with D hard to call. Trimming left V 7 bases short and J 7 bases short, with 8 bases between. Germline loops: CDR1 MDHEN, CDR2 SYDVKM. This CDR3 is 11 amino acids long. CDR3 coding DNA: TGTGCCAGCACCGACGGTAATGAGCAGTTCTTC. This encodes CASTDGNEQFF.

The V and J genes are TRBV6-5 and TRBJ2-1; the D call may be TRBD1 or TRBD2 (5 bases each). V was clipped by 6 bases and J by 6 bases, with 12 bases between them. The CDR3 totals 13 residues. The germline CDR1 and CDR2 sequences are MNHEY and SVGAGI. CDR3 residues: CASSGTDLNEQFF. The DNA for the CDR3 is TGTGCCAGCAGCGGGACGGACCTCAATGAGCAGTTCTTC.

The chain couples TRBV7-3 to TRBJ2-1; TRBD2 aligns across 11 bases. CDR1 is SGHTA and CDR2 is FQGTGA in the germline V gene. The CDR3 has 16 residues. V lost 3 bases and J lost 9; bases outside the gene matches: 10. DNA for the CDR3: TGTGCCAGCAGCTTGACCTCACTAGCGGGAGCGGGTGAGCAGTTCTTC. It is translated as CASSLTSLAGAGEQFF.

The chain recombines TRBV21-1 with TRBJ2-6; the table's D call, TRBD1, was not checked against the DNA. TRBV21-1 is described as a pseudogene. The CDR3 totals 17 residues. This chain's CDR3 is CASTSGTGPYGANVLTF. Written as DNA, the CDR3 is TGTGCCAGCACCTCCGGGACAGGGCCCTACGGGGCCAACGTCCTGACTTTC.

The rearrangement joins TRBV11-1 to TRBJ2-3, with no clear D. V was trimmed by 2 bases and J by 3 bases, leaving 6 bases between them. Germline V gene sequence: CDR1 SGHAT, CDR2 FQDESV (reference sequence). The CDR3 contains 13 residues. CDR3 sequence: CASSLPPTDTQYF. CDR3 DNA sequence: TGTGCCAGCAGCTTACCTCCTACAGATACGCAGTATTTT.

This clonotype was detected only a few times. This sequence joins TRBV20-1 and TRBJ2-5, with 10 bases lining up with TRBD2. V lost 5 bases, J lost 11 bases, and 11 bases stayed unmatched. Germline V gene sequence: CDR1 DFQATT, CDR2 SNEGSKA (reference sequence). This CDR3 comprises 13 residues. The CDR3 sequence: CSAHTSGIMEQYF. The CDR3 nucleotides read TGCAGTGCTCATACTAGCGGGATAATGGAGCAGTACTTC.

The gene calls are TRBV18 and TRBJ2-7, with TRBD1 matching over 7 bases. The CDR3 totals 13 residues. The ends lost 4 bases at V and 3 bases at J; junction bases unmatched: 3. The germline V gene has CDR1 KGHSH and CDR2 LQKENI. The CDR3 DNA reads TGTGCCAGCTCACAAGGGGGCTACTACGAGCAGTACTTC. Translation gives CASSQGGYYEQYF. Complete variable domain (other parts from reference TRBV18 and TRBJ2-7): NAGVMQNPRHLVRRRGQEARLRCSPMKGHSHVYWYRQLPEEGLKFMVYLQKENIIDESGMPKERFSAEFPKEGPSILRIQQVVRGDSAAYFCASSQGGYYEQYFGPGTRLTVT.

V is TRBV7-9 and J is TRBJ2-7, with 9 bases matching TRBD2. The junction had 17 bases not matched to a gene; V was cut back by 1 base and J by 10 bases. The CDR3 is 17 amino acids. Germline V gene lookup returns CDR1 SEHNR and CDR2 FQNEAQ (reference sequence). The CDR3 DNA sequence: TGTGCCAGCAGCTTAGAGACTAGCGGCGGGCACAGGGTTACCCAGTACTTC. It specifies CASSLETSGGHRVTQYF.

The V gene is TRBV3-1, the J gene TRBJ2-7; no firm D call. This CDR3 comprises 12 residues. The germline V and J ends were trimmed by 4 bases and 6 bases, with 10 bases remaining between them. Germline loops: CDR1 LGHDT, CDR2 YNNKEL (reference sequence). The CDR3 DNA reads TGTGCCAGCAGCCTTTTAACCAGCGAGCAGTACTTC. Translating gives CASSLLTSEQYF.

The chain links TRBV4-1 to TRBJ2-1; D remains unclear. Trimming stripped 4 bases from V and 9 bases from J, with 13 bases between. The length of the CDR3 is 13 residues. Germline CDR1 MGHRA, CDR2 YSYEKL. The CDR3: CASSRPFGSEQFF. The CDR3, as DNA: TGCGCCAGCAGCCGCCCCTTTGGTAGTGAGCAGTTCTTC.

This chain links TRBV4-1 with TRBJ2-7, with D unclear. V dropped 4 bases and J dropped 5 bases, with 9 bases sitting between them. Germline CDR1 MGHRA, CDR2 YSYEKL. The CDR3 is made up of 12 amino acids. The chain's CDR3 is CASSPFGNEQYF. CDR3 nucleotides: TGCGCCAGCAGCCCTTTTGGAAACGAGCAGTACTTC.

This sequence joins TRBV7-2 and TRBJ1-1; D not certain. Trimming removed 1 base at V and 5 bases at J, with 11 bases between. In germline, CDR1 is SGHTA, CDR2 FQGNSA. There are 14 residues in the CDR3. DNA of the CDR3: TGTGCCAGCAGCTTAGATCGAAGTAGGACTGAAGCTTTCTTT. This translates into CASSLDRSRTEAFF.